A few counts support the clone carrying this T cell receptor (beta chain). No antigen is known for it. Following RNA extraction, reverse transcription yielded cDNA that acted as the sequencing template. Profiling relied on immunoSEQ multiplex PCR, and the TCRdb table lists in-frame clones only, not all of them. The sample records about 180,000 clones, about 53% being singletons. The data belong to a study of CD8+ T cells in alopecia areata. Study-level results: Scalp clonality, along with expanded CD8+ clones among the top 100, was significantly decreased by tofacitinib. Sharing of TCRs across patients appeared less clear than in mice, possibly for HLA-related reasons. In blood and scalp, many expanded lesional clones persisted during tofacitinib.

The germline gives CDR1 MGHRA, CDR2 YSYEKL. The V and J ends lost 0 bases and 2 bases, in that order; junction bases with no gene match: 7. The CDR3 contains 16 residues. Treatment indicated: oral pan-JAK inhibitor, 5-10 mg twice daily. Here the sequenced sample was CD8+ T cells sorted from blood, taken at week 24, from a patient treated with tofacitinib. This receptor was obtained from a human donor with alopecia areata. This sequence joins TRBV4-1 and TRBJ2-7; TRBD2 matches at 7 bases. The CDR3 protein is CASSQDRPSGTYEQYF. The CDR3 DNA sequence: TGCGCCAGCAGCCAAGATCGGCCTAGCGGAACCTACGAGCAGTACTTC.